Presented here are 19 T cell receptor beta chains from one specimen sequenced in a study of control samples from healthy donors and cancer patients. TCRdb's table, derived via immunoSEQ multiplex PCR, lists solely in-frame clones and lacks some. The table lists approximately 150,000 clones, 88% of them singletons. Sequenced sample: blood. The receptor set was obtained from a man younger than 35 in good health.

The chain couples TRBV2 to TRBJ1-6; no clear D gene. Germline-derived CDR1 and CDR2 are SNHLY and FYNNEI. V lost 3 bases and J 5 bases, leaving 2 bases between the germline ends. CDR3 size: 12 residues. The CDR3, as DNA: TGTGCCAGCAGTGACAATAATTCACCCCTCCACTTT. Its translation: CASSDNNSPLHF.

This chain connects TRBV19 to TRBJ2-7; a weak D match, TRBD2 (6 bases). Deletions cut 5 bases from V and 4 bases from J, with 12 bases between. Germline V gene data show CDR1 as LNHDA and CDR2 as SQIVND (reference sequence). The CDR3 totals 13 residues. This CDR3 is CASSQGEAYEQYF. The CDR3 region has the DNA TGTGCCAGTAGTCAAGGGGAGGCGTACGAGCAGTACTTC.

The rearrangement links TRBV11-1 to TRBJ2-7; 8 positions match TRBD1. CDR1 SGHAT and CDR2 FQDESV come from the germline V gene (reference sequence). Germline trimming cut 6 bases from V and 3 bases from J; bases unmatched to any gene: 7. CDR3 size: 14 residues. CDR3 coding DNA: TGTGCCAGCAGTTCCGGGACAGGTGGCTACGAGCAGTACTTC. Encoded protein: CASSSGTGGYEQYF.

A remark on this clone: Relative to the germline gene, one junction end is altered; a read error may explain this. The chain has TRBV7-2 and TRBJ2-1; 12 nucleotides line up with TRBD2. Per the germline V gene, CDR1 is SGHTA and CDR2 is FQGNSA. This CDR3 is built from 14 residues. Here the CDR3 DNA reads TGTGCCAGCAGCGCGAAGACTAGCGGGGGTCAAAGGGTCTTC. The encoded protein is CASSAKTSGGQRVF.

The gene calls are TRBV5-6 and TRBJ2-5; 13 bases fit TRBD2. The V gene's germline CDR1 is SGHDT and CDR2 YYEEEE. The CDR3 spans 17 residues. The junction had 6 bases not matched to a gene; V was cut back by 0 bases and J by 4 bases. CDR3 DNA sequence: TGTGCCAGCAGCTTGGGACTAGCGGGGGGATTATTAGAGACCCAGTACTTC. It specifies CASSLGLAGGLLETQYF.

The chain links TRBV24-1 to TRBJ2-3; the match to TRBD2 covers 7 bases. CDR1 KGHDR and CDR2 SFDVKD come from the germline V gene. The CDR3 loop spans 15 amino acids. V lost 0 bases, J lost 10 bases, and 9 bases stayed unmatched. The CDR3, as DNA: TGTGCCACCAGTGATTTGAATAGCGGGCAGGAACCGCAGTATTTT. Protein sequence: CATSDLNSGQEPQYF.

The V gene is TRBV29-1, the J gene TRBJ2-3; D may be TRBD2 (5 bases). This CDR3 has 14 residues. Germline V gene data show CDR1 as SQVTM and CDR2 as ANQGSEA. Trimming took 4 bases from V and 0 from J, leaving 11 bases between them. CDR3 coding DNA: TGCAGCGTTGCATTAGCGAGGAGCACAGATACGCAGTATTTT. Its protein product is CSVALARSTDTQYF.

V and J are TRBV5-4 and TRBJ1-2; TRBD1 aligns across 8 bases. CDR1 is SGHNT and CDR2 is YYREEE in the germline V gene (reference sequence). This CDR3 has 14 residues. Trimming removed 4 bases from V and 2 bases from J; junction bases left unmatched: 4. The CDR3 region is CASSLRTGNYGYTF. CDR3 DNA sequence: TGTGCCAGCAGCCTTCGGACAGGGAACTATGGCTACACCTTC. The whole variable domain, remainder taken from reference TRBV5-4 and TRBJ1-2, is ETGVTQSPTHLIKTRGQQVTLRCSSQSGHNTVSWYQQALGQGPQFIFQYYREEENGRGNFPPRFSGLQFPNYSSELNVNALELDDSALYLCASSLRTGNYGYTFGSGTRLTVV.

The chain employs TRBV25-1 and TRBJ1-1; tentative D call: TRBD1 (5 bases). CDR1 is MGHDK and CDR2 is SYGVNS in the germline V gene. Trimming stripped 7 bases from V and 1 base from J, with 16 bases between. The CDR3 is 15 residues long. The CDR3 is CASNPGGAENTEAFF. The CDR3 nucleotides are TGTGCCAGCAATCCCGGTGGGGCGGAGAACACTGAAGCTTTCTTT.

The chain combines TRBV6-5 with TRBJ2-3; D may be TRBD1 or TRBD2 (5 bases each). Germline assignment: CDR1 MNHEY and CDR2 SVGAGI. The CDR3 loop spans 14 amino acids. The V and J ends lost 7 bases and 3 bases respectively, with 14 bases between them. The CDR3 sequence is CASMATEGTDTQYF. The CDR3 DNA reads as TGTGCCAGCATGGCGACAGAGGGGACAGATACGCAGTATTTT.

This chain connects TRBV5-1 to TRBJ1-6; 7 positions agree with TRBD1. Germline CDR1 SGHRS, CDR2 YFSETQ. The ends lost 0 bases at V and 6 bases at J; junction bases unmatched: 6. This CDR3 is 16 amino acids long. CDR3 residues: CASSLANRGGNSPLHF. DNA for the CDR3: TGCGCCAGCAGCTTGGCCAACAGGGGAGGTAATTCACCCCTCCACTTT.

This clone was counted once. This chain connects TRBV6-4 to TRBJ1-5; 7 bases line up with TRBD1. Trimming at V came to 9 bases and at J to 7 bases, leaving 6 bases not matched to a gene. CDR3 length: 12 residues. CDR1 MRHNA and CDR2 SNTAGT come from the germline V gene. This CDR3 reads CARTGTCQPQHF. The CDR3 region has the DNA TGTGCCAGGACAGGGACATGCCAGCCCCAGCATTTT.

The V gene is TRBV15, the J gene TRBJ2-2; 7 positions match TRBD1. The CDR3 sequence is 19 residues long. Germline-derived CDR1 and CDR2 are LNHNV and YYDKDF (reference sequence). V shed 3 bases and J 7 bases; nucleotides not matched to a gene: 20. The CDR3 sequence: CATSSALARQGRRSGELFF. The CDR3 nucleotides are TGTGCCACCAGCAGCGCCTTGGCTAGACAGGGCCGGAGGAGCGGGGAGCTGTTTTTT.

The genes are TRBV6-2 or TRBV6-3 and TRBJ1-6; possibly TRBD1 for D (5 bases). Trimming stripped 2 bases from V and 8 bases from J, with 16 bases between. The CDR3 is 16 residues long. The germline V gene has CDR1 MNHEY and CDR2 SVGEGT. The chain's CDR3 is CASSYRETAIDSPLHF. The CDR3 nucleotides are TGTGCCAGCAGTTACAGGGAGACAGCCATTGATTCACCCCTCCACTTT.

CDR3: CASSSSTAYTDTQYF. CDR3 DNA: TGTGCCAGCAGCTCCTCGACAGCGTACACAGATACGCAGTATTTT. The rearrangement joins TRBV7-2 to TRBJ2-3; D perhaps matches TRBD1 (5 bases). Germline V gene lookup returns CDR1 SGHTA and CDR2 FQGNSA. The ends were cut back, 4 bases at V and 2 bases at J, with 13 bases in the middle. CDR3 length: 15 residues. The variable domain in full, with the rest retrieved from reference TRBV7-2 and TRBJ2-3, is GAGVSQSPSNKVTEKGKDVELRCDPISGHTALYWYRQSLGQGLEFLIYFQGNSAPDKSGLPSDRFSAERTGGSVSTLTIQRTQQEDSAVYLCASSSSTAYTDTQYFGPGTRLTVL.

V is TRBV6-5 and J is TRBJ1-1, with TRBD1 matching over 9 bases. Unmatched junction bases numbered 11, after V lost 4 bases and J lost 5 bases. The CDR3 runs 16 residues. In germline, CDR1 is MNHEY, CDR2 SVGAGI. The CDR3 is CASSFSSGTGKTEAFF. CDR3 in DNA: TGTGCCAGCAGTTTTTCTTCCGGGACAGGGAAGACTGAAGCTTTCTTT.

The rearrangement links TRBV6-5 to TRBJ1-2; D may be TRBD1 (5 bases). CDR3 length equals 15 residues. V lost 7 bases, J lost 1 base, and 16 bases lay in between. Per germline, CDR1 MNHEY and CDR2 SVGAGI. This chain's CDR3 is CASTKWGGFNYGYTF. Written as DNA, the CDR3 is TGTGCCAGCACCAAATGGGGGGGTTTTAACTATGGCTACACCTTC.

V usage is TRBV7-8 and J usage is TRBJ2-7, with D possibly TRBD2 on 6 matching bases. The V and J ends lost 5 bases and 1 base respectively, with 12 bases between them. CDR3 size: 14 residues. Germline V lookup: CDR1 SGHVS, CDR2 FQNEAQ. CDR3 in DNA: TGTGCCAGCAGCACCGGCGGGGAATCCTACGAGCAGTACTTC. It yields the protein CASSTGGESYEQYF. Full variable domain (missing parts from reference TRBV7-8 and TRBJ2-7): GAGVSQSPRYKVAKRGQDVALRCDPISGHVSLFWYQQALGQGPEFLTYFQNEAQLDKSGLPSDRFFAERPEGSVSTLKIQRTQQEDSAVYLCASSTGGESYEQYFGPGTRLTVT.

This clone was seen just once. J is TRBJ2-5 and V is TRBV5-6; TRBD1 might be the D (6 bases). The CDR3 is 16 amino acids. The V gene's germline CDR1 is SGHDT and CDR2 YYEEEE. V lost 2 bases and J 2 bases, leaving 16 bases between the germline ends. The CDR3 loop is CASSFTGLSLQETQYF. CDR3 DNA: TGTGCCAGCAGCTTCACAGGGTTGAGCCTACAAGAGACCCAGTACTTC.